The source of this T cell receptor beta chain is a study of beta chain features in type 1 diabetes. Findings and caveats of the study: For TCRB rearrangement, an influence of HLA type remained unresolved here. Moderate yet significant TCRB CDR3 shortening was seen in Type 1 diabetes patients in all four CD4+ subsets.

This CDR3 is built from 14 residues. J lost 9 bases, V lost 5 bases, and 7 bases had no gene match. Germline V gene data show CDR1 as MNHEY and CDR2 as SMNVEV (reference sequence). Expressed TCRB transcripts were sequenced because the entire RNA isolate underwent reverse transcription. Data came from immunoSEQ multiplex PCR; TCRdb stores just in-frame clones and leaves some out. The sample yields approximately 270,000 clones, 13% to 15% seen once. Sorted populations all had greater than 95% purity. This clone occurred a few times. Antigen specificity is unknown. The chain joins TRBV27 to TRBJ1-1, with TRBD1 matching 12 bases. The specimen sequenced was naive CD4+ T cells from blood. The source is a man aged 30 to 45 with type 1 diabetes. The CDR3 DNA sequence: TGTGCCAGCAGTCAACTTGGGACAGGGGGCAAAGCTTTCTTT. Translated: CASSQLGTGGKAFF.